A selection of T cell receptor beta chains follows, all from one sample in a study of technical replicates of blood from a handful of donors. Only in-frame clones appear in the TCRdb table, and some are missing; sequencing was by immunoSEQ multiplex PCR. This table has 95,000 to 100,000 clones, over 95% appearing once. What was sequenced was T cells isolated from PBMCs. The receptors originated from a human donor in good health. The CDR3 runs from the conserved cysteine through the conserved F or W. D genes are given only for firm matches. Expanded clones are given a class, and other clones once, few, many or no size at all.

TRBJ1-3	TRBV5-1	.	TRBD1	TGCGCCAGCAGCTTGTGGGGACAGGGTTCCTCTGGAAACACCATATATTTT	CASSLWGQGSSGNTIYF
TRBJ1-1	TRBV19	.	TRBD1	TGTGCCAGTAGTCCCCGGATGGGCAGGGGGCGCAGGACTGAAGCTTTCTTT	CASSPRMGRGRRTEAFF
TRBJ1-3	TRBV7-9	.	.	TGTGCCGGGGCCCCGACAGACTCTGGAAACACCATATATTTT	CAGAPTDSGNTIYF
TRBJ2-5	TRBV5-1	.	TRBD1	TGCGCCAGCAGCTGGGGACAGGGGTCCGGAGAGACCCAGTACTTC	CASSWGQGSGETQYF
TRBJ1-1	TRBV14	.	.	TGTGCCAGCAGCCAGGTGGGCCTCACTGAAGCTTTCTTT	CASSQVGLTEAFF
TRBJ1-1	TRBV18	.	TRBD1	TGTGCCAGCTCACCACCGACAGGGACGATTGAAGCTTTCTTT	CASSPPTGTIEAFF
TRBJ2-2	TRBV25-1	.	.	TGTGCCAGCAGTGTGACTAGTAGGGGCACCGGGGAGCTGTTTTTT	CASSVTSRGTGELFF
TRBJ1-2	TRBV6-1	.	TRBD1	TGTGCCAGCAGCCGAGGACAGGGCAACTATGGCTACACCTTC	CASSRGQGNYGYTF
TRBJ2-5	TRBV4-2	.	.	TGTGCCAGCAGCCAAGCCAACGACTTGAGAATGGAGACCCAGTACTTC	CASSQANDLRMETQYF
TRBJ2-2	TRBV2	once	TRBD2	TGTGCCAGCAGTAATTCAGCGGGAGCCGGGGAGCTGTTTTTT	CASSNSAGAGELFF
TRBJ2-1	TRBV10-1	.	TRBD2	TGCGCCAGCAGTGATTCCTCGAGCGGGAGGTACAATGAGCAGTTCTTC	CASSDSSSGRYNEQFF
TRBJ2-1	TRBV7-9	once	.	TGTGCCAGCAGCCGTATCCCAGATAGACATAATGAGCAGTTCTTC	CASSRIPDRHNEQFF
TRBJ1-3	TRBV5-4	.	TRBD1	TGTGCCAGCAGCTACGCCGGGACAGACAAAAACACCATATATTTT	CASSYAGTDKNTIYF
TRBJ2-7	TRBV29-1	.	.	TGCAGCGTTGAAGCGAGTGGCTACGAGCAGTACTTC	CSVEASGYEQYF
TRBJ2-7	TRBV5-4	.	TRBD1	TGTGCCAGCAGCTTCCGGGACAGGCCCTACGAGCAGTACTTC	CASSFRDRPYEQYF
TRBJ2-7	TRBV10-3	.	TRBD2	TGTGCCATCAGTGGACTAGCGGGAGACTACGAGCAGTACTTC	CAISGLAGDYEQYF
TRBJ2-3	TRBV15	.	TRBD2	TGTGCCACCAGCAGAGAGGGGGGGGGAAGGGCAGCGGATACGCAGTATTTT	CATSREGGGRAADTQYF
TRBJ1-1	TRBV5-5	once	.	TGTGCCAGCAGCTTGTTCGGCGGGCCCGAAGCTTTCTTT	CASSLFGGPEAFF
TRBJ2-5	TRBV11-1	.	TRBD2	TGTGCCAGCACGCCCGGGACTAGTTCTCTGGAGACCCAGTACTTC	CASTPGTSSLETQYF
TRBJ2-7	TRBV13	.	TRBD1	TGTGCCAGCAGCTGGACAGGGGGCAACGAGCAGTACTTC	CASSWTGGNEQYF
TRBJ2-1	TRBV5-6	.	TRBD2	TGTGCCAGCAGCTTCGGAGCGGGGGGGCTCCACAATGAGCAGTTCTTC	CASSFGAGGLHNEQFF
TRBJ2-1	TRBV6-1	.	.	TGTGCCAGCTTCCTCGGCTACAATGAGCAGTTCTTC	CASFLGYNEQFF
TRBJ1-5	TRBV5-8	.	.	TGTGCCAGCAGCCGCGGGGGCTATAGCAATCAGCCCCAGCATTTT	CASSRGGYSNQPQHF
TRBJ1-1	TRBV27	.	.	TGTGCCAGCAGCCTGACAGTAAACACTGAAGCTTTCTTT	CASSLTVNTEAFF